This T cell receptor beta chain was retrieved from a study of T cells expressing NK-cell markers. The overall study: From sorted CD3+CD56+NKG2C+, CD3+CD56+NKG2C- and CD3+CD56-NKG2C+ T cells came the TCR beta repertoires.

TCRdb processed the 5' RACE reads again and assigns one entry to each CDR3 protein, with no DNA. The table for this sample gives roughly 390,000 distinct CDR3 sequences. Regarding the study as a whole: The study found dominant NKG2C+ clonotypes at roughly 1.0-7.5% of CD8+ T cells in about six donors.

About this clonotype: Its cognate antigen is unknown.

The CDR3 has 11 amino acids. Germline V gives CDR1 SGHRS, CDR2 YFSETQ. The TCR sequence derives from a woman in her fifties or sixties in good health. Material: blood T cells: a sorted CD56 or NKG2C T cell subset, CD4+ or CD8+ T cells, or bulk PBMC T cells (not recorded which). This rearrangement joins TRBV5-1 to TRBJ2-5. The chain's CDR3 is CASKKTETQYF.